Listed below are T cell receptor beta chains from one sample, sequenced in a study of identical twins. TCRdb re-called the 5' RACE reads through MiXCR, storing one row per CDR3 protein. The sample carries some 1,600,000 distinct CDR3 sequences, around a third recorded once. Sequencing input: cord blood. The receptors come from a newborn girl in good health. CDR3s include the opening cysteine and the closing phenylalanine or tryptophan. The order of the fields is clone size, D gene, V gene, J gene, CDR3 protein, CDR3 DNA. A D gene is named only where the DNA matches it firmly. Size is omitted from some rows. Given values are once, few, many or a class for expanded clones.

>-|-|TRBV12-3/TRBV12-4|TRBJ2-7
CASTRDTYYEQYF
TGTGCCAGCACCCGGGACACCTACTACGAGCAGTACTTC
>-|-|TRBV27|TRBJ2-7
CASGLMGPYEQYF
TGTGCCAGCGGGCTCATGGGGCCTTACGAGCAGTACTTC
>few|-|TRBV14|TRBJ1-1
CASSPLQNTEAFF
TGTGCCAGCAGCCCCCTTCAGAACACTGAAGCTTTCTTT
>few|-|TRBV5-1|TRBJ1-2
CASSKEGNGYTF
TGCGCCAGCAGCAAAGAGGGGAATGGCTACACCTTC
>-|-|TRBV24-1|TRBJ2-5
CATSDLHEASYKETQYF
TGTGCCACCAGTGATTTGCATGAAGCTAGCTACAAAGAGACCCAGTACTTC
>-|-|TRBV7-2|TRBJ2-3
CASSFATTLADTQYF
TGTGCCAGCAGCTTTGCGACTACATTGGCAGATACGCAGTATTTT
>few|-|TRBV12-3/TRBV12-4|TRBJ1-5
CASSSKDAWDQPQHF
TGTGCCAGCAGCTCTAAGGACGCTTGGGATCAGCCCCAGCATTTT
>few|TRBD1|TRBV11-2|TRBJ1-2
CASSSLLRTGEKIGYTF
TGTGCCAGCAGCTCTCTCCTACGGACAGGGGAGAAGATAGGCTACACCTTC
>few|TRBD2|TRBV20-1|TRBJ2-1
CSACRTSGLRVEQFF
TGCAGTGCTTGCCGGACTAGCGGGCTTAGGGTTGAGCAGTTCTTC
>-|-|TRBV20-1|TRBJ1-6
CSARDPRFNSPLHF
TGCAGTGCTAGAGATCCGCGTTTTAATTCACCCCTCCACTTT
>-|-|TRBV20-1|TRBJ2-7
CSAREQFTYEQYF
TGCAGTGCTAGAGAACAGTTTACCTACGAGCAGTACTTC
>many|-|TRBV12-3/TRBV12-4|TRBJ2-5
CASSHIQETQYF
TGTGCCAGCAGCCATATACAAGAGACCCAGTACTTC
>-|-|TRBV20-1|TRBJ2-7
CSPWALRPQDNEQYF
TGCAGTCCTTGGGCCCTTCGGCCACAGGACAATGAGCAGTACTTC
>few|-|TRBV9|TRBJ2-1
CASSAPDRNEQFF
TGTGCCAGCAGCGCCCCAGACAGGAATGAGCAGTTCTTC
>few|-|TRBV12-3/TRBV12-4|TRBJ2-7
CASSSRQSSSTYEQYF
TGTGCCAGCAGCTCGAGACAGTCAAGTTCCACCTACGAGCAGTACTTC
>-|-|TRBV2|TRBJ2-5
CASSAVGLNRLPQETQYF
TGTGCCAGCAGTGCTGTGGGACTTAACCGACTCCCGCAAGAGACCCAGTACTTC
>-|-|TRBV6-6|TRBJ1-2
CASSSRAFGNGYTF
TGTGCCAGCAGTTCGAGAGCGTTTGGGAATGGCTACACCTTC
>few|TRBD1|TRBV29-1|TRBJ1-2
CSVASGTGFGYTF
TGCAGCGTCGCATCCGGGACAGGGTTTGGCTACACCTTC
>-|-|TRBV4-1|TRBJ2-2
CASSQVREIDTGELFF
TGCGCCAGCAGCCAAGTACGGGAGATTGACACCGGGGAGCTGTTTTTT
>many|TRBD1|TRBV29-1|TRBJ1-2
CSVAFGTAYGYTF
TGCAGCGTCGCCTTTGGGACAGCCTATGGCTACACCTTC
>-|TRBD1|TRBV12-3/TRBV12-4|TRBJ2-1
CASSGRDRESGNEQFF
TGTGCCAGCAGTGGTAGGGACAGGGAAAGTGGAAATGAGCAGTTCTTC
>-|TRBD1|TRBV6-1|TRBJ1-4
CASSSGGREKLFF
TGTGCCAGCAGTTCAGGGGGCCGCGAAAAACTGTTTTTT
>few|-|TRBV12-3/TRBV12-4|TRBJ2-1
CASTFLSGPYNEQFF
TGTGCCAGCACCTTCCTCAGCGGACCCTACAATGAGCAGTTCTTC
>-|TRBD2|TRBV6-5|TRBJ2-3
CASSNRDYGHTQYF
TGTGCCAGCAGTAACCGGGACTATGGGCATACGCAGTATTTT
>-|TRBD1|TRBV27|TRBJ1-1
CASSLLRTGTEAFF
TGTGCCAGCAGTTTACTCCGGACAGGGACTGAAGCTTTCTTT
>-|TRBD2|TRBV4-2|TRBJ2-1
CASSQAGLAGRNEQFF
TGTGCCAGCAGCCAAGCGGGGCTAGCGGGAAGGAATGAGCAGTTCTTC
>few|-|TRBV5-1|TRBJ1-1
CASSTTGPGNTEAFF
TGCGCCAGCAGCACGACCGGGCCGGGGAACACTGAAGCTTTCTTT
>few|-|TRBV6-1|TRBJ1-1
CASSEYPRYTEAFF
TGTGCCAGCAGTGAATATCCGCGATACACTGAAGCTTTCTTT
>many|-|TRBV5-1|TRBJ2-5
CASSFFSGRTQETQYF
TGCGCCAGCAGCTTTTTCTCGGGACGGACCCAAGAGACCCAGTACTTC
>few|TRBD2|TRBV14|TRBJ2-1
CASSQGRLALSPSYNEQFF
TGTGCCAGCAGCCAAGGGAGACTAGCTCTCTCCCCCTCCTACAATGAGCAGTTCTTC
>-|TRBD2|TRBV12-3/TRBV12-4|TRBJ2-3
CASSSGTSGVTSTDTQYF
TGTGCCAGCAGTTCAGGGACTAGCGGGGTTACTAGCACAGATACGCAGTATTTT
>-|-|TRBV5-5|TRBJ2-2
CASSFSSNTGELFF
TGTGCCAGCAGCTTCTCGTCGAACACCGGGGAGCTGTTTTTT
>-|-|TRBV6-6|TRBJ2-1
CASSYSISGDTNQFF
TGTGCCAGCAGTTACTCGATTTCCGGGGACACAAACCAGTTCTTC
>few|TRBD1|TRBV2|TRBJ2-1
CATGTAAYNEQFF
TGTGCCACCGGGACAGCGGCCTACAATGAGCAGTTCTTC
>few|TRBD2|TRBV3-1|TRBJ2-3
CASSQALAGGRTDTQYF
TGTGCCAGCAGCCAAGCACTAGCGGGGGGCAGAACAGATACGCAGTATTTT
>-|-|TRBV20-1|TRBJ2-7
CSADRIAIPYEQYF
TGCAGTGCGGACCGGATAGCTATTCCCTACGAGCAGTACTTC
>-|TRBD2|TRBV3-1|TRBJ2-3
CASSPFGGAADTQYF
TGTGCCAGCAGCCCTTTCGGGGGGGCCGCAGATACGCAGTATTTT
>many|TRBD1|TRBV12-3/TRBV12-4|TRBJ1-2
CASSRDSEYGYTF
TGTGCCAGCAGCAGGGACAGCGAGTATGGCTACACCTTC
>-|TRBD2|TRBV15|TRBJ2-1
CATSRDGTSGSNEQFF
TGTGCCACCAGCAGAGATGGGACTAGCGGGAGCAATGAGCAGTTCTTC
>-|TRBD1|TRBV29-1|TRBJ2-7
CSVQARDRSYNEQYF
TGCAGCGTACAAGCTAGGGACAGGTCCTACAATGAGCAGTACTTC
>-|TRBD2|TRBV2|TRBJ2-3
CAGRESGAITDTQYF
TGTGCCGGCAGAGAAAGCGGGGCAATCACAGATACGCAGTATTTT
>many|TRBD2|TRBV13|TRBJ2-3
CASSFRLAASTDTQYF
TGTGCCAGCAGCTTCCGACTAGCAGCTAGCACAGATACGCAGTATTTT
>many|-|TRBV11-2|TRBJ2-3
CASSFRTSDTQYF
TGTGCCAGCAGCTTCCGGACTTCAGATACGCAGTATTTT
>-|TRBD2|TRBV4-2|TRBJ2-7
CASSQGSSGSSYNEQYF
TGTGCCAGCAGCCAAGGGTCTAGCGGGAGCTCCTACAATGAGCAGTACTTC
>-|-|TRBV20-1|TRBJ1-4
CSASGRDEKLFF
TGCAGTGCTAGTGGGAGGGATGAAAAACTGTTTTTT
>-|-|TRBV5-6|TRBJ2-7
CAKWTPQSYEQYF
TGTGCCAAATGGACACCCCAGAGCTACGAGCAGTACTTC
>-|TRBD2|TRBV10-3|TRBJ2-7
CATGTSGLEYEQYF
TGTGCCACCGGGACTAGCGGGCTGGAGTACGAGCAGTACTTC
>-|-|TRBV20-1|TRBJ2-7
CSARGSTIREQYF
TGCAGTGCTAGGGGATCGACGATACGCGAGCAGTACTTC
>-|-|TRBV30|TRBJ1-5
CAWSEGGLSNQPQHF
TGTGCCTGGAGTGAAGGGGGGCTCTCTAATCAGCCCCAGCATTTT
>many|TRBD2|TRBV5-1|TRBJ2-1
CASSAREGQRYNEQFF
TGCGCCAGCAGCGCTCGGGAGGGCCAGCGTTACAATGAGCAGTTCTTC
>once|-|TRBV6-1|TRBJ1-5
CASRDLQGRVNQPQHF
TGTGCCAGCAGGGACCTACAGGGAAGGGTTAATCAGCCCCAGCATTTT